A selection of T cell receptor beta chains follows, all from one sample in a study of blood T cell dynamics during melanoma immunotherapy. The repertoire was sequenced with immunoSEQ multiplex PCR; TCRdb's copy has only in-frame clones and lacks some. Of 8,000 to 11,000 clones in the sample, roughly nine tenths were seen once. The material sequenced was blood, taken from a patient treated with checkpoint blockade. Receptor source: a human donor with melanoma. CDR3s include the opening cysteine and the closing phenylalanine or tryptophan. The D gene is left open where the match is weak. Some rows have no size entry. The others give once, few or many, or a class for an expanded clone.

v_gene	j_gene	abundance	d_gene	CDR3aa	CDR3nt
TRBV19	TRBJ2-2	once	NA	CASSIWQANTGELFF	TGTGCCAGTAGTATTTGGCAGGCCAACACCGGGGAGCTGTTTTTT
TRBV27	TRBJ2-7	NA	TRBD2	CASSASGYEQYF	TGTGCCAGCAGCGCTAGCGGCTACGAGCAGTACTTC
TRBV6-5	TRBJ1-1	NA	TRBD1	CASSYGQGSTEAFF	TGTGCCAGCAGTTACGGACAGGGTTCCACTGAAGCTTTCTTT
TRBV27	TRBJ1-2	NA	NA	CASSPFGGGDYGYTF	TGTGCCAGCAGTCCCTTCGGGGGGGGAGACTATGGCTACACCTTC
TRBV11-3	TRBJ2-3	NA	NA	CASSSSQGGSSTDTQYF	TGTGCCAGCAGTTCTTCTCAGGGGGGATCTAGCACAGATACGCAGTATTTT
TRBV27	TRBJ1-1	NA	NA	CASSLLTGVNTEAFF	TGTGCCAGCAGTTTATTAACCGGGGTTAACACTGAAGCTTTCTTT
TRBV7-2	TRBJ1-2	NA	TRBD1	CASSTGGQGANYGYTF	TGTGCCAGCAGCACCGGGGGACAGGGAGCTAACTATGGCTACACCTTC
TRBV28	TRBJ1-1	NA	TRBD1	CASRGAGTGSTEAFF	TGTGCCAGCAGGGGGGCCGGGACAGGGAGCACTGAAGCTTTCTTT
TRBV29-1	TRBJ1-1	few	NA	CSVERMNTEAFF	TGCAGCGTTGAAAGAATGAACACTGAAGCTTTCTTT
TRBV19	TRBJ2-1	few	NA	CASAQYNEQFF	TGTGCCAGTGCTCAATACAATGAGCAGTTCTTC
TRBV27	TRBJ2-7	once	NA	CASSLSGGAHYEQYF	TGTGCCAGCAGTTTGTCAGGGGGGGCCCACTACGAGCAGTACTTC
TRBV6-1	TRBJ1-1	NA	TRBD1	CASSEKGTGRQGGEAFF	TGTGCCAGCAGTGAAAAAGGGACAGGGCGCCAAGGAGGTGAAGCTTTCTTT
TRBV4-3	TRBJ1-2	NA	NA	CASSQEYNIRSDFQADGYTF	TGCGCCAGCAGCCAAGAGTACAACATACGGTCGGATTTCCAGGCGGATGGCTACACCTTC
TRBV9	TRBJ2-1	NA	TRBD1	CASSVDGQGLYNEQFF	TGTGCCAGCAGCGTAGATGGACAGGGCCTTTACAATGAGCAGTTCTTC
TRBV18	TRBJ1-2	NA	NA	CASSLRQETNYGYTF	TGTGCCAGCTCCCTCAGACAGGAGACTAACTATGGCTACACCTTC
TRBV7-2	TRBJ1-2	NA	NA	CASSFLPPTSANGYGYTF	TGTGCCAGCAGCTTCCTACCACCAACCTCGGCAAACGGCTATGGCTACACCTTC
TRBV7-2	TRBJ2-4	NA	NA	CASSSLSLAKNIQYF	TGTGCCAGCAGCTCGTTGTCCTTAGCCAAAAACATTCAGTACTTC
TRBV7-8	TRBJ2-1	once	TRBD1	CASSPHTQLDRARGEQFF	TGTGCCAGCAGCCCACACACTCAATTAGACAGGGCGAGAGGTGAGCAGTTCTTC
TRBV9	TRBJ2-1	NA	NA	CASSLGRSNNEQFF	TGTGCCAGCAGCCTCGGGAGAAGCAACAATGAGCAGTTCTTC
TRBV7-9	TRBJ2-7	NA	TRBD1	CASSSPDRDYEQYF	TGTGCCAGCAGCTCCCCGGACAGGGACTACGAGCAGTACTTC
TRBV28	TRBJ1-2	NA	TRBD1	CASSLGQNYGYTF	TGTGCCAGCAGTTTGGGACAGAACTATGGCTACACCTTC
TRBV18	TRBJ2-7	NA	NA	CASSPSHVLEEQYF	TGTGCCAGCTCACCATCACACGTTCTCGAGGAGCAGTACTTC
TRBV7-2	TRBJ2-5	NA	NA	CASSLAGLGETQYF	TGTGCCAGCAGCTTAGCCGGGCTCGGCGAGACCCAGTACTTC